The next 14 T cell receptor beta chains were all read from a single sample in a study of blood T cell repertoires in COVID-19. Clones were sequenced by immunoSEQ multiplex PCR, and TCRdb holds only the in-frame ones, with some missing. The sample has some 140,000 clones; 65% to 90% are singletons. Sequenced: peripheral blood. All receptors derive from a woman aged 55-69 years with COVID-19, enrolled during active disease.

The gene calls are TRBV7-2 and TRBJ1-4; 8 bases match TRBD1. This CDR3 spans 14 amino acids. CDR1 SGHTA and CDR2 FQGNSA come from the germline V gene. Trimming removed 5 bases from V and 8 bases from J; junction bases left unmatched: 7. CDR3 residues: CASSPTGVLEKLFF. CDR3 nucleotide sequence: TGTGCCAGCAGCCCGACAGGGGTCCTAGAAAAACTGTTTTTT.

This clone was found a few times. The rearrangement joins TRBV7-3 to TRBJ2-3; 10 nucleotides agree with TRBD2. Germline CDR1 is SGHTA and CDR2 is FQGTGA. The CDR3 extends over 16 amino acids. V shed 3 bases and J 3 bases; nucleotides not matched to a gene: 6. The CDR3 sequence: CASSLQAGGPTDTQYF. CDR3 nucleotides: TGTGCCAGCAGCTTGCAAGCGGGAGGGCCTACAGATACGCAGTATTTT.

This CDR3 reads CASNVGTGKDTGELFF. As DNA, the CDR3 is TGTGCCAGCAATGTAGGGACAGGGAAGGACACCGGGGAGCTGTTTTTT. The chain employs TRBV5-4 and TRBJ2-2; 9 nucleotides agree with TRBD1. The CDR3 has 16 residues. J lost 3 bases, V lost 6 bases, and 9 bases had no gene match. The germline V gene has CDR1 SGHNT and CDR2 YYREEE (reference sequence).

This sequence joins TRBV10-2 and TRBJ1-6, with 7 bases matching TRBD1. The CDR3 is 12 residues long. The V segment lost 10 bases and the J segment 13 bases; nucleotides outside the gene matches: 10. Germline values: CDR1 WSHSY, CDR2 SAAADI. The CDR3 loop is CAISFDRAPLHF. In DNA, the CDR3 is TGCGCCATATCGTTTGACAGGGCGCCCCTCCACTTT.

This clone was seen a few times. A read error may account for a junction end that differs from germline. This chain connects TRBV7-7 to TRBJ1-5; no definite D call. Germline loops: CDR1 SSHAT, CDR2 FNYEAQ (reference sequence). The CDR3 covers 14 residues. The CDR3 reads CASSLLTGERPQHF. The DNA for the CDR3 is TGTGCTAGCAGCCTACTCACCGGGGAGCGACCCCAGCATTTT.

This rearrangement joins TRBV5-1 to TRBJ2-1; a weak D match, TRBD2 (5 bases). Trimming removed 8 bases at V and 9 bases at J, with 24 bases between. The CDR3 runs 15 residues. The germline CDR1 and CDR2 sequences are SGHRS and YFSETQ. The CDR3 DNA is TGCGCCAGTGATGAGGGTGGAGGCGCCATGCCTGAGCAGTTCTTC. Amino acid sequence: CASDEGGGAMPEQFF.

This clone was seen just once. The chain is built from TRBV12-3 or TRBV12-4 and TRBJ2-1; 13 positions agree with TRBD2. This CDR3 comprises 13 residues. The trim removed 6 bases at V and 15 bases at J, leaving 8 bases unmatched. Here the CDR3 reads CASSRGTSGDLFF. In nucleotides, the CDR3 is TGTGCCAGCAGCCGAGGGACTAGCGGGGACCTGTTCTTC.

V and J are TRBV5-1 and TRBJ1-1, with D tentatively TRBD1 (6 bases). V was clipped by 2 bases and J by 0 bases, with 11 bases between them. This CDR3 is 15 amino acids long. Germline lookup yields CDR1 SGHRS and CDR2 YFSETQ. The CDR3 is CASSFGQRMNTEAFF. CDR3 nucleotides: TGCGCCAGCAGCTTTGGACAGCGAATGAACACTGAAGCTTTCTTT.

Only a few counts were recorded for this clone. The chain links TRBV15 to TRBJ1-6; the D is unclear. CDR1 is LNHNV and CDR2 is YYDKDF in the germline V gene (reference sequence). The V end was cut by 3 bases, the J end by 14 bases, with 23 bases between. CDR3 length: 16 amino acids. CDR3 DNA: TGTGCCACCAGCAGTGACCTGGTGCACAGAGTCCAGACCCTCCACTTT. Translation: CATSSDLVHRVQTLHF. Full variable domain (missing parts from reference TRBV15 and TRBJ1-6): DAMVIQNPRYQVTQFGKPVTLSCSQTLNHNVMYWYQQKSSQAPKLLFHYYDKDFNNEADTPDNFQSRRPNTSFCFLDIRSPGLGDTAMYLCATSSDLVHRVQTLHFGNGTRLTVT.

The V gene is TRBV15, the J gene TRBJ1-1, with D possibly being TRBD1 (5 bases). From germline, CDR1 is LNHNV and CDR2 YYDKDF (reference sequence). This CDR3 spans 12 amino acids. V lost 5 bases and J lost 11, with 15 bases in between. The CDR3 bases are TGTGCCACCAGCCCGGGAGTGGGGGTGGCTTTCTTT. Its translation: CATSPGVGVAFF.

This clone was observed a single time. The chain uses TRBV5-6 and TRBJ1-2, with D unclear. The germline CDR1 and CDR2 sequences are SGHDT and YYEEEE. This CDR3 region has 13 residues. V was shortened by 0 bases and J by 10 bases, with 13 bases between the two germline ends. The CDR3 DNA reads as TGTGCCAGCAGCTTGGCCCGGTTTCCCGCCTACACCTTC. This encodes CASSLARFPAYTF.

The chain links TRBV5-6 to TRBJ2-3; 9 bases agree with TRBD2. V gave up 2 bases and J gave up 6 bases; unmatched junction bases: 16. The CDR3 totals 18 residues. Germline V gene sequence: CDR1 SGHDT, CDR2 YYEEEE. CDR3 in amino acids: CASSFGTARGGATDTQYF. The CDR3 region has the DNA TGTGCCAGCAGCTTCGGAACCGCGCGCGGGGGGGCGACGGATACGCAGTATTTT. The full variable domain, its missing parts supplied by reference TRBV5-6 and TRBJ2-3, is DAGVTQSPTHLIKTRGQQVTLRCSPKSGHDTVSWYQQALGQGPQFIFQYYEEEERQRGNFPDRFSGHQFPNYSSELNVNALLLGDSALYLCASSFGTARGGATDTQYFGPGTRLTVL.

The chain uses TRBV30 and TRBJ1-5; 8 bases align to TRBD1. V gave up 3 bases and J gave up 4 bases; unmatched junction bases: 8. The CDR3 totals 15 residues. The germline V gene has CDR1 GTSNPN and CDR2 SVGIG (reference sequence). The CDR3 reads CAWRGRQGLNQPQHF. The CDR3 DNA follows: TGTGCCTGGAGGGGGCGACAGGGGTTGAATCAGCCCCAGCATTTT.

The chain links TRBV19 to TRBJ2-5; 15 bases match TRBD2. Germline V gene sequence: CDR1 LNHDA, CDR2 SQIVND (reference sequence). J gave up 2 bases and V 8 bases, and 6 bases lay outside the gene matches. The CDR3 length is 16 residues. In DNA form, the CDR3 reads TGTGCCAGTGGACTAGCGGGAGGGGCAGGACAAGAGACCCAGTACTTC. Its protein product is CASGLAGGAGQETQYF. The variable domain in full, with the rest retrieved from reference TRBV19 and TRBJ2-5, is DGGITQSPKYLFRKEGQNVTLSCEQNLNHDAMYWYRQDPGQGLRLIYYSQIVNDFQKGDIAEGYSVSREKKESFPLTVTSAQKNPTAFYLCASGLAGGAGQETQYFGPGTRLLVL.